This TCR beta chain was sequenced in a study of spatial heterogeneity in lung cancer. For the study at large: There were, on average, more than 9.5 raw-read appearances for each unique TCR and UMI combination.

Carried by each TCR cDNA molecule was a unique molecular identifier. TCRdb recomputed calls from the 5' RACE reads with MiXCR, one row per CDR3 protein. The sample consists of about 70,000 distinct CDR3 sequences, around 8.9% of them appearing once. Remarks on this clonotype: Antigen: not known.

Study-level findings and limits: Relative to follow-up, resection was when ubiquitous expanded tumor TCRs appeared more in blood.

Trimming took 4 bases from V and 8 from J; bases not matched to a gene: 15. The V gene's germline CDR1 is SGHRS and CDR2 YFSETQ. The CDR3 spans 16 residues. Noted time point: blood at routine non-recurrence follow-up after resection. Source: PBMCs, taken at follow-up. The sequence was obtained from a female donor with early-stage non-small cell lung cancer. J is TRBJ2-1 and V is TRBV5-1; 7 positions agree with TRBD2. CDR3 sequence: CASSPWSGEGQDEQFF. CDR3 bases: TGCGCCAGCAGCCCCTGGTCGGGGGAGGGCCAGGATGAGCAGTTCTTC.